Listed below are T cell receptor beta chains from one sample, sequenced in a study of blood T cells in healthy people across ages. TCRdb analysed the 5' RACE reads with MiXCR anew, one entry per CDR3 protein. The sample holds 700,000 to 850,000 distinct CDR3 sequences, about 55% seen once. Sequences were obtained from blood. The receptors derive from a man aged 80 or over in good health. Each CDR3 is given with its conserved first and last residue. D genes are given only for firm matches. Rows may omit the clone size; those that give it use once, few, many or a size class.

j_gene: TRBJ2-1; d_gene: TRBD1; abundance: .; v_gene: TRBV5-1; CDR3aa: CASSWPPGTGVGGEQFF; CDR3nt: TGCGCCAGCAGCTGGCCCCCCGGGACAGGGGTGGGTGGTGAGCAGTTCTTC
j_gene: TRBJ2-1; d_gene: .; abundance: .; v_gene: TRBV5-8; CDR3aa: CASSGWDQTYNEQFF; CDR3nt: TGTGCCAGCAGCGGATGGGACCAGACCTACAATGAGCAGTTCTTC
j_gene: TRBJ2-5; d_gene: TRBD1; abundance: .; v_gene: TRBV10-3; CDR3aa: CAISKDRQETQYF; CDR3nt: TGTGCCATCAGTAAGGACAGGCAAGAGACCCAGTACTTC
j_gene: TRBJ1-2; d_gene: .; abundance: few; v_gene: TRBV21-1; CDR3aa: CASSRDIHYGYTF; CDR3nt: TGTGCCAGCAGCCGGGACATTCACTATGGCTACACCTTC
j_gene: TRBJ2-4; d_gene: .; abundance: .; v_gene: TRBV11-2; CDR3aa: CASSLVRGNIQYF; CDR3nt: TGTGCCAGCAGCTTAGTCAGGGGAAACATTCAGTACTTC
j_gene: TRBJ2-7; d_gene: TRBD2; abundance: .; v_gene: TRBV20-1; CDR3aa: CSAIHGTSGSYEQYF; CDR3nt: TGCAGTGCTATCCACGGGACTAGCGGGAGCTACGAGCAGTACTTC
j_gene: TRBJ2-6; d_gene: .; abundance: .; v_gene: TRBV24-1; CDR3aa: CATSDRVDGANVLTF; CDR3nt: TGTGCCACCAGTGACCGGGTGGATGGGGCCAACGTCCTGACTTTC
j_gene: TRBJ2-7; d_gene: TRBD2; abundance: .; v_gene: TRBV15; CDR3aa: CATSRDPGTSGISYEQYF; CDR3nt: TGTGCCACCAGCAGAGATCCGGGGACTAGCGGGATCTCCTACGAGCAGTACTTC
j_gene: TRBJ2-7; d_gene: TRBD2; abundance: .; v_gene: TRBV29-1; CDR3aa: CSVLLAGPSYEQYF; CDR3nt: TGCAGCGTCTTACTAGCGGGACCCTCCTACGAGCAGTACTTC
j_gene: TRBJ2-7; d_gene: TRBD2; abundance: few; v_gene: TRBV6-6; CDR3aa: CASQLTGLSGNEQYF; CDR3nt: TGTGCCAGCCAGTTAACGGGGCTCAGCGGGAACGAGCAGTACTTC
j_gene: TRBJ2-3; d_gene: .; abundance: .; v_gene: TRBV20-1; CDR3aa: CSASKPERIRRTDTQYF; CDR3nt: TGCAGTGCGAGCAAGCCCGAGCGGATCCGGCGAACAGATACGCAGTATTTT
j_gene: TRBJ2-3; d_gene: .; abundance: .; v_gene: TRBV29-1; CDR3aa: CSVETPLDTQYF; CDR3nt: TGCAGCGTTGAAACCCCACTGGATACGCAGTATTTT
j_gene: TRBJ1-5; d_gene: TRBD1; abundance: .; v_gene: TRBV2; CDR3aa: CASSDPGQGAGNQPQHF; CDR3nt: TGTGCCAGCAGTGATCCGGGACAGGGAGCGGGCAATCAGCCCCAGCATTTT
j_gene: TRBJ2-7; d_gene: TRBD2; abundance: .; v_gene: TRBV4-1; CDR3aa: CASSQRGGTNYEQYF; CDR3nt: TGCGCCAGCAGCCAGAGGGGTGGGACTAACTACGAGCAGTACTTC
j_gene: TRBJ2-1; d_gene: TRBD2; abundance: .; v_gene: TRBV29-1; CDR3aa: CSGGRGVNEQFF; CDR3nt: TGCAGCGGGGGACGGGGGGTCAATGAGCAGTTCTTC
j_gene: TRBJ2-1; d_gene: .; abundance: .; v_gene: TRBV5-5; CDR3aa: CASSSKVGAVYNEQFF; CDR3nt: TGTGCCAGCAGCTCTAAGGTGGGAGCGGTATACAATGAGCAGTTCTTC
j_gene: TRBJ2-1; d_gene: TRBD2; abundance: .; v_gene: TRBV25-1; CDR3aa: CASSDITSGSRLFNEQFF; CDR3nt: TGTGCCAGCAGTGACATAACTAGCGGGAGTAGGCTTTTCAATGAGCAGTTCTTC
j_gene: TRBJ2-7; d_gene: .; abundance: .; v_gene: TRBV7-9; CDR3aa: CASSSRGGSSYEQYF; CDR3nt: TGTGCCAGCAGCTCCAGGGGTGGGAGCTCCTACGAGCAGTACTTC
j_gene: TRBJ2-7; d_gene: .; abundance: .; v_gene: TRBV7-6; CDR3aa: CASSLVVRPPSYEQYF; CDR3nt: TGTGCCAGCAGCTTAGTGGTGAGGCCTCCGTCCTACGAGCAGTACTTC
j_gene: TRBJ2-7; d_gene: .; abundance: .; v_gene: TRBV28; CDR3aa: CASSNHRRPYEQYF; CDR3nt: TGTGCCAGCAGCAACCACAGACGCCCCTACGAGCAGTACTTC
j_gene: TRBJ2-7; d_gene: .; abundance: .; v_gene: TRBV5-1; CDR3aa: CASSLALDYNEQYF; CDR3nt: TGCGCCAGCAGCTTGGCTCTAGACTACAATGAGCAGTACTTC
j_gene: TRBJ2-1; d_gene: .; abundance: .; v_gene: TRBV18; CDR3aa: CASSPSPGDNEQFF; CDR3nt: TGTGCCAGCTCACCTTCTCCGGGGGACAATGAGCAGTTCTTC
j_gene: TRBJ2-1; d_gene: .; abundance: .; v_gene: TRBV18; CDR3aa: CASSPVLVDDEQFF; CDR3nt: TGTGCCAGCTCACCGGTATTAGTAGATGATGAGCAGTTCTTC
j_gene: TRBJ1-3; d_gene: .; abundance: .; v_gene: TRBV7-9; CDR3aa: CASSPRSGNTIYF; CDR3nt: TGTGCCAGCAGCCCCCGCTCTGGAAACACCATATATTTT
j_gene: TRBJ2-3; d_gene: .; abundance: few; v_gene: TRBV11-2; CDR3aa: CASSQRGPSGTDTQYF; CDR3nt: TGTGCCAGCAGCCAAAGGGGCCCTAGCGGCACAGATACGCAGTATTTT
j_gene: TRBJ2-5; d_gene: .; abundance: .; v_gene: TRBV7-3; CDR3aa: CASSLTGGAHQETQYF; CDR3nt: TGTGCCAGCAGCTTAACTGGGGGAGCCCACCAAGAGACCCAGTACTTC
j_gene: TRBJ1-4; d_gene: .; abundance: .; v_gene: TRBV19; CDR3aa: CASRRAHNEKLFF; CDR3nt: TGTGCCAGCCGCAGGGCCCATAATGAAAAACTGTTTTTT
j_gene: TRBJ2-7; d_gene: .; abundance: .; v_gene: TRBV20-1; CDR3aa: CSARNPASGAYEQYF; CDR3nt: TGCAGTGCTAGAAATCCCGCCTCAGGAGCCTACGAGCAGTACTTC
j_gene: TRBJ2-4; d_gene: TRBD1; abundance: .; v_gene: TRBV14; CDR3aa: CARWARDRGLLAKNIQYF; CDR3nt: TGTGCCAGATGGGCCCGGGACAGGGGGCTTTTGGCCAAAAACATTCAGTACTTC
j_gene: TRBJ1-1; d_gene: .; abundance: .; v_gene: TRBV5-1; CDR3aa: CASSSGETVNTEAFF; CDR3nt: TGCGCCAGCAGCTCCGGGGAAACTGTGAACACTGAAGCTTTCTTT
j_gene: TRBJ2-5; d_gene: TRBD1; abundance: few; v_gene: TRBV20-1; CDR3aa: CSAFGTGETQYF; CDR3nt: TGCAGTGCTTTCGGGACAGGGGAGACCCAGTACTTC
j_gene: TRBJ1-5; d_gene: .; abundance: .; v_gene: TRBV20-1; CDR3aa: CSARGYSNQPQHF; CDR3nt: TGCAGTGCTAGAGGGTATAGCAATCAGCCCCAGCATTTT
j_gene: TRBJ2-7; d_gene: TRBD2; abundance: few; v_gene: TRBV29-1; CDR3aa: CSGGKAGLSEQYF; CDR3nt: TGCAGCGGCGGCAAAGCGGGACTGTCCGAGCAGTACTTC
j_gene: TRBJ2-4; d_gene: .; abundance: many; v_gene: TRBV29-1; CDR3aa: CSVRGTLAKNIQYF; CDR3nt: TGCAGCGTACGGGGGACCCTAGCCAAAAACATTCAGTACTTC
j_gene: TRBJ2-1; d_gene: .; abundance: .; v_gene: TRBV7-9; CDR3aa: CASSLAKDMRSYNEQFF; CDR3nt: TGTGCCAGCAGCTTAGCGAAGGACATGAGGAGCTACAATGAGCAGTTCTTC